This T cell receptor (beta chain) was found in a study of cytomegalovirus exposure and HLA in healthy donors. Study results and limitations: Reports state that TCR beta sequences accurately predicted most subjects' HLA-A and HLA-B alleles. Across donors, most TCRs were seen rarely, yet some public ones were widespread.

V was trimmed by 7 bases and J by 3 bases, leaving 17 bases between them. The length of the CDR3 is 15 residues. In germline, CDR1 is MDHEN, CDR2 SYDVKM. This clone occurred once. What it binds is not known. Primers: 60 Vbeta forward and 13 Jbeta reverse. The assay was immunoSEQ multiplex PCR, and TCRdb's table has in-frame clones only and misses some. The repertoire holds approximately 77,000 clones, with roughly four fifths as singletons. This receptor was identified in a male donor in good health and CMV-seropositive. The J gene is TRBJ2-3, the V gene TRBV28, with D possibly being TRBD1 (6 bases). Sequencing input: PBMCs. The CDR3 DNA sequence: TGTGCCAGCACCCCAGGGGCGCAAGTGACAGATACGCAGTATTTT. Encoded protein: CASTPGAQVTDTQYF.